Sequencing of this TCR beta chain was carried out in a study of cytomegalovirus exposure and HLA in healthy donors. As for the study in general: The early release's HLA-typed donors yielded some 85 million unique TCRs. Overall study findings and caveats: Donor immune exposure was known only as CMV serostatus. In vitro testing confirmed a few CMV-associated chains as specific for CMV antigens. Cytomegalovirus-associated status was assigned to about 170 TCR beta chains.

Vbeta (60) and Jbeta (13) primers were used in the PCR. TCRdb keeps only in-frame clones here, not all; method: immunoSEQ multiplex PCR. Counted here are over 95,000 clones, 74% occurring once; the ten biggest clones make up 2% to 2.5%. The CDR3 runs 17 residues. The germline gives CDR1 SGHNT, CDR2 YYREEE (reference sequence). Trimming shortened V by 4 bases and J by 0 bases, and 19 bases separated the two germline ends. Concerning this clone: Its specificity is not known.

Sequenced sample: PBMCs. This receptor was taken from a human donor in good health. The chain links TRBV5-4 to TRBJ1-2; D might be TRBD1 (6 bases). In DNA form, the CDR3 reads TGTGCCAGCAGCCCCCTTCCCGGGAGGGGGACTAACTATGGCTACACCTTC. Translated, it gives CASSPLPGRGTNYGYTF.